The following is a TCR beta chain sequence with its context. Its antigen is not identified. The record originates from a study of PD-1 blockade in classical Hodgkin lymphoma. General study results and limits: Exclusion was the outcome for patients who began nivolumab under 1 year after ASCT.

Sequencing used immunoSEQ multiplex PCR; TCRdb keeps in-frame clones, though not all of them. The sample contains tens of thousands of clones, over 60% of which appear only once. No patient escaped relapse after autologous stem cell transplantation, and brentuximab vedotin exposure varied. The source material was peripheral blood mononuclear cells (PBMCs), sampled before the second cycle of nivolumab. The clonotype comes from a human donor with classical Hodgkin lymphoma.

The CDR3 is CASSGQGNTEAFF. DNA for the CDR3: TGTGCCAGCAGTGGACAGGGAAACACTGAAGCTTTCTTT. This rearrangement joins TRBV25-1 to TRBJ1-1; 7 bases line up with TRBD1. J lost 2 bases, V lost 4 bases, and 1 base had no gene match. The V gene's germline CDR1 is MGHDK and CDR2 SYGVNS. The CDR3 sequence is 13 residues long.